This record looks at one T cell receptor (beta chain) sequence and its context. Its antigen remains unidentified. This sample was taken from a study of T cell clonotyping in hematopoietic cell transplantation. Study findings and constraints: At the given depth, recipient repertoires were over 95% de novo clonotypes. Higher Inverse Simpson Index values in graft donor and pretransplant recipient predicted broader posttransplant TCR diversity. Recipient TCR diversity dropped after transplant; expanded clonotypes rose from day 30 to 180.

Germline CDR1 is SGHNT and CDR2 is YENEEA. The CDR3 runs to 14 residues. The ends lost 2 bases at V and 2 bases at J; junction bases unmatched: 0. The table came from immunoSEQ multiplex PCR; TCRdb's copy has only in-frame clones and leaves some out. The table shows more than 7,500 clones, with around 97% occurring only once. The sequencing here drew on peripheral blood mononuclear cells, taken 100 days after allogeneic stem cell transplant. This TCR came from a male patient between 60 and 69 years old who had an allogeneic stem cell transplant from a related donor, so the T cells may come from the graft donor. Some clones in this sample may be carry-over from other donors' samples. The chain carries TRBV11-3 and TRBJ2-5; 9 nucleotides line up with TRBD2. The CDR3 loop reads CASSLLAGQETQYF. The CDR3 DNA reads TGTGCCAGCAGCTTACTAGCGGGACAAGAGACCCAGTACTTC. Variable domain in full (rest from reference TRBV11-3 and TRBJ2-5): EAGVVQSPRYKIIEKKQPVAFWCNPISGHNTLYWYLQNLGQGPELLIRYENEEAVDDSQLPKDRFSAERLKGVDSTLKIQPAELGDSAVYLCASSLLAGQETQYFGPGTRLLVL.